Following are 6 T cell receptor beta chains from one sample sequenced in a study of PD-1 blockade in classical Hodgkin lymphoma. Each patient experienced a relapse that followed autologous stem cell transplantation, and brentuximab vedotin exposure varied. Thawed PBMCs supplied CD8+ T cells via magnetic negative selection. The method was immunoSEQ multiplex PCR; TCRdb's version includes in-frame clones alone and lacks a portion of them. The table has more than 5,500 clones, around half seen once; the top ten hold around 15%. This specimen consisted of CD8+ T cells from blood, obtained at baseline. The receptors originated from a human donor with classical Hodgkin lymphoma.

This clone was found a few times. In nucleotides, the CDR3 is TGTGCCAGCAGTTTCATGGGCTCCTATAATTCACCCCTCCACTTT. Amino acids: CASSFMGSYNSPLHF. The chain combines TRBV27 with TRBJ1-6; no definite D call. V was clipped by 3 bases and J by 0 bases, with 6 bases between them. Germline V gene sequence: CDR1 MNHEY, CDR2 SMNVEV (reference sequence). The CDR3 has 15 residues.

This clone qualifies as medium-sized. Here the CDR3 reads CASSLTGSSSNQPQHF. As DNA, the CDR3 is TGCGCCAGCAGCCTTACAGGGAGTAGCAGCAATCAGCCCCAGCATTTT. The gene calls are TRBV4-1 and TRBJ1-5, with D perhaps TRBD1 (6 bases). Per the germline V gene, CDR1 is MGHRA and CDR2 is YSYEKL. The CDR3 sequence is 16 residues long. Trimming left V 4 bases short and J 1 base short, with 14 bases between.

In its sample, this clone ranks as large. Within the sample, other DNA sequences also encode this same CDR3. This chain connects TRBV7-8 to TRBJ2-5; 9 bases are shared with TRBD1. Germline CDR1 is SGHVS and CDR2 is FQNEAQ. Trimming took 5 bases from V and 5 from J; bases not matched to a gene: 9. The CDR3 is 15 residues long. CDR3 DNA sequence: TGTGCCAGCAGCCCTCGGGACAGGGTGGGGGAGACCCAGTACTTC. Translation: CASSPRDRVGETQYF.

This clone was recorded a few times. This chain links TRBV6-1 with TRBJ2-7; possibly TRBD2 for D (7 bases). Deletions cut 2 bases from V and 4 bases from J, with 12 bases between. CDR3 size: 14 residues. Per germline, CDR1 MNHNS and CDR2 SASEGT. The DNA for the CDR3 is TGTGCCAGCAGTGAAACGAGGGGGGGATACGAGCAGTACTTC. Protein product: CASSETRGGYEQYF.

CDR3 amino acids: CASSLRGGRQPQHF. The CDR3 bases are TGTGCCAGCAGTTTAAGGGGGGGCCGTCAGCCCCAGCATTTT. V usage is TRBV28 and J usage is TRBJ1-5, with D possibly TRBD1 on 6 matching bases. CDR1 and CDR2 (germline): MDHEN, SYDVKM. With 2 bases removed from V and 6 bases from J, the gap between germline ends came to 11 bases. CDR3 size: 14 residues.

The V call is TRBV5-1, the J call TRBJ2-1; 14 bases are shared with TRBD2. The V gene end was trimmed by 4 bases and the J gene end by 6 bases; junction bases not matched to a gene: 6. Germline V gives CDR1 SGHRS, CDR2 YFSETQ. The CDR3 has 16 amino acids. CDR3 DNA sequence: TGCGCCAGCAGCGGTTCCGGGACTAGCGGGGGCAATGAGCAGTTCTTC. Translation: CASSGSGTSGGNEQFF. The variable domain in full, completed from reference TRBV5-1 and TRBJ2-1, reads KAGVTQTPRYLIKTRGQQVTLSCSPISGHRSVSWYQQTPGQGLQFLFEYFSETQRNKGNFPGRFSGRQFSNSRSEMNVSTLELGDSALYLCASSGSGTSGGNEQFFGPGTRLTVL.